This T cell receptor (beta chain) was captured in a study of blood T cell dynamics during melanoma immunotherapy. Across the study: Standard first-line treatment here was pembrolizumab or nivolumab plus ipilimumab in metastatic melanoma.

Germline CDR1 reads GTSNPN; CDR2 reads SVGIG (reference sequence). Between the trimmed V and J ends, which lost 5 bases and 0 bases, there was a span of 8 bases. The CDR3 runs 13 residues. Time point specified: week 3, after first cycle of checkpoint inhibitor. Assay: immunoSEQ multiplex PCR; the TCRdb copy retains only in-frame clones and omits some. The profile shows more than 10,000 clones, around 91% of them singletons. The rearrangement links TRBV30 to TRBJ2-1; the D gene is possibly TRBD1 (6 bases). The material was effector memory CD8+ T cells from blood, obtained from a patient treated with checkpoint blockade. The clonotype originates from a human donor with melanoma. The DNA for the CDR3 is TGTGCCTGGGGGGGCTCCTCCTACAATGAGCAGTTCTTC. Translated: CAWGGSSYNEQFF.